This TCR beta chain was captured by sequencing in a study of Graves' ophthalmopathy and Graves' hyperthyroidism. The authors enrolled newly diagnosed hyperthyroidism patients aged 18 to 65 with under 2 months' duration. PBMCs were obtained from about 9.5 ml of fresh peripheral blood. RNA transcripts were the source from which TCR beta CDR3 regions were amplified. Second-round multiplex PCR followed a first-round RT-PCR using HTBI primers. In TCRdb, the multiplex PCR reads were re-called with MiXCR into one record per CDR3 protein. The data hold hundreds of thousands of distinct CDR3 sequences, with about 20% observed a single time. To note about this clonotype: Its antigen remains unknown.

The germline V gene has CDR1 SGHAT and CDR2 FQNNGV. V was clipped by 0 bases and J by 3 bases; unmatched bases: 10. The CDR3 is 18 amino acids. Study-wide results and caveats: The study's model predicted ophthalmopathy progression at about 64% sensitivity and almost 75% specificity.

The chain couples TRBV11-2 to TRBJ2-7; 11 bases align to TRBD2. The sequenced sample was peripheral blood. The TCR was taken from a young woman with stable Graves' hyperthyroidism. Some clones in this sample may be carry-over from other donors' samples. The CDR3 protein is CASSLELAGVLGGYEQYF. In DNA form, the CDR3 reads TGTGCCAGCAGCTTAGAACTAGCGGGAGTTTTAGGGGGCTACGAGCAGTACTTC. The whole variable domain, remainder taken from reference TRBV11-2 and TRBJ2-7, is EAGVAQSPRYKIIEKRQSVAFWCNPISGHATLYWYQQILGQGPKLLIQFQNNGVVDDSQLPKDRFSAERLKGVDSTLKIQPAKLEDSAVYLCASSLELAGVLGGYEQYFGPGTRLTVT.